The next 19 T cell receptor beta chains were all read from a single sample in a study of graft-versus-host responses after intestinal transplantation. These TCRs' antigens remain unknown. This table comes from immunoSEQ multiplex PCR, and its TCRdb copy is limited to in-frame clones, with some not included. The sample has 80,000 to 95,000 clones, around 90% seen once. The sequenced sample was unstimulated CD4+ T cells sorted from spleen or lymph node cells, obtained before transplant. The receptor set was obtained from a human donor who was the organ donor for an intestinal transplant.

V and J are TRBV4-3 and TRBJ2-7; no firm D call. CDR1 LGHNA and CDR2 YSLEER come from the germline V gene. V lost 0 bases and J 3 bases, leaving 15 bases between the germline ends. The length of the CDR3 is 16 residues. CDR3: CASSQEVPNSLYEQYF. CDR3 in DNA: TGCGCCAGCAGCCAAGAAGTCCCCAATTCACTCTACGAGCAGTACTTC.

The V call is TRBV5-1, the J call TRBJ2-5; D possibly corresponds to TRBD1 (5 bases). From germline, CDR1 is SGHRS and CDR2 YFSETQ. Trimming removed 0 bases at V and 2 bases at J, with 8 bases between. The CDR3 covers 14 residues. This CDR3 is CASSLGTGQETQYF. As DNA, the CDR3 is TGCGCCAGCAGCTTGGGTACAGGACAAGAGACCCAGTACTTC.

This clone was recorded once. J is TRBJ2-1 and V is TRBV11-3; D possibly corresponds to TRBD1 (5 bases). With 5 bases removed from V and 0 bases from J, the gap between germline ends came to 11 bases. The length of the CDR3 is 15 residues. Per germline, CDR1 SGHNT and CDR2 YENEEA. Written as DNA, the CDR3 is TGTGCCAGCAGCCCAGGGATGCCCTCCTACAATGAGCAGTTCTTC. Amino acid sequence: CASSPGMPSYNEQFF.

This clone was seen a few times. CDR3 amino acids: CASSLDRETQYF. The CDR3 coding sequence is TGTGCCAGCAGCTTGGACAGGGAGACCCAGTACTTC. This chain joins TRBV5-4 and TRBJ2-5, with a possible D match to TRBD1 (5 bases). The CDR3 loop spans 12 amino acids. Germline CDR1 SGHNT, CDR2 YYREEE (reference sequence). Trimming took 0 bases from V and 5 from J, leaving 5 bases between them.

This rearrangement joins TRBV2 to TRBJ1-2, with TRBD1 matching 8 bases. J lost 2 bases, V lost 6 bases, and 5 bases had no gene match. There are 14 residues in the CDR3. Germline lookup yields CDR1 SNHLY and CDR2 FYNNEI. The CDR3 loop reads CASSRDRTNYGYTF. In DNA, the CDR3 is TGTGCCAGCAGCCGGGACAGGACGAACTATGGCTACACCTTC.

The rearrangement uses TRBV5-1 and TRBJ2-3; D unresolved. CDR1 SGHRS and CDR2 YFSETQ come from the germline V gene. The length of the CDR3 is 16 residues. Trimming removed 0 bases at V and 1 base at J, with 12 bases between. The CDR3 reads CASSLAGALRTDTQYF. CDR3 sequence (DNA): TGCGCCAGCAGCTTGGCGGGTGCCCTCCGCACAGATACGCAGTATTTT. Full variable domain (missing parts from reference TRBV5-1 and TRBJ2-3): KAGVTQTPRYLIKTRGQQVTLSCSPISGHRSVSWYQQTPGQGLQFLFEYFSETQRNKGNFPGRFSGRQFSNSRSEMNVSTLELGDSALYLCASSLAGALRTDTQYFGPGTRLTVL.

The V and J genes are TRBV29-1 and TRBJ1-5; maybe TRBD1 (5 bases). CDR3 length equals 14 residues. Germline assignment: CDR1 SQVTM and CDR2 ANQGSEA. V lost 3 bases and J 9 bases, leaving 18 bases between the germline ends. The CDR3 DNA reads as TGCAGCGTTGAGTTGTTAGGGGAACCGGGGCCCCAGCATTTT. Translating gives CSVELLGEPGPQHF.

J is TRBJ2-6 and V is TRBV7-8; D remains unclear. In germline, CDR1 is SGHVS, CDR2 FQNEAQ. CDR3 size: 16 residues. V was clipped by 6 bases and J by 2 bases, with 14 bases between them. CDR3 residues: CASRPRRSTGANVLTF. Here the CDR3 DNA reads TGTGCCAGCAGACCACGGAGATCGACTGGGGCCAACGTCCTGACTTTC.

The count of this clone is one. The rearrangement links TRBV5-3 to TRBJ2-5, with 13 bases that match TRBD2. The tail of the sequence fits TRBJ2-7 better, so the J call may be wrong. TRBV5-3 is classed as an ORF, of uncertain function. This CDR3 comprises 17 residues. CDR3 protein: CARKATSGRSSPYEQYF. In DNA, the CDR3 is TGTGCCAGAAAGGCGACTAGCGGGAGGTCCTCCCCCTACGAGCAGTACTTC.

This clone has more than one count but fewer than ten. The chain has TRBV6-5 and TRBJ1-2; a possible D gene is TRBD1 (5 bases). This CDR3 has 13 residues. Germline lookup yields CDR1 MNHEY and CDR2 SVGAGI. V was shortened by 4 bases and J by 2 bases, with 8 bases between the two germline ends. The CDR3 is CASSFQGNYGYTF. The CDR3 coding sequence is TGTGCCAGCAGTTTCCAGGGAAACTATGGCTACACCTTC.

V is TRBV5-4 and J is TRBJ2-4; 10 bases align to TRBD1. The V and J ends lost 0 bases and 6 bases, in that order; junction bases with no gene match: 3. Per germline, CDR1 SGHNT and CDR2 YYREEE (reference sequence). This CDR3 region has 15 residues. CDR3 region: CASSLEGDRGNIQYF. In nucleotides, the CDR3 is TGTGCCAGCAGCTTGGAAGGGGACAGGGGAAACATTCAGTACTTC.

This chain connects TRBV11-2 to TRBJ2-1; tentative D call: TRBD2 (6 bases). The CDR3 extends over 18 amino acids. V gave up 4 bases and J gave up 0 bases, with 19 bases separating them. Germline V gene lookup returns CDR1 SGHAT and CDR2 FQNNGV. CDR3 sequence: CASSSYRGRGDSYNEQFF. Written as DNA, the CDR3 is TGTGCCAGCAGCTCGTACAGAGGGCGGGGCGACTCCTACAATGAGCAGTTCTTC.

The chain has TRBV19 and TRBJ2-7; D possibly corresponds to TRBD2 (7 bases). The germline CDR1 and CDR2 sequences are LNHDA and SQIVND (reference sequence). This CDR3 region has 17 residues. V lost 3 bases to trimming and J lost 5 bases, with 23 bases between them. CDR3 bases: TGTGCCAGTAGTATGGTGGGGGAGGGGGTCAAGAGGCACGAGCAGTACTTC. This gives the protein CASSMVGEGVKRHEQYF.

The J gene is TRBJ2-3, the V gene TRBV5-1, with D possibly matching TRBD2 (6 bases). The CDR3 length is 14 residues. Germline CDR1 reads SGHRS; CDR2 reads YFSETQ. V gave up 4 bases and J gave up 7 bases, with 16 bases separating them. The CDR3 DNA sequence: TGCGCCAGCAGCCCGGCCTCTAGGACTAATACGCAGTATTTT. This gives the protein CASSPASRTNTQYF.

The chain has TRBV28 and TRBJ1-1, with D hard to call. The length of the CDR3 is 13 residues. Germline V gene sequence: CDR1 MDHEN, CDR2 SYDVKM. The V end lost 7 bases, the J end lost 4 bases, and 13 bases lay between the germline ends. The chain's CDR3 is CASTRVSGTEAFF. CDR3 DNA: TGTGCCAGCACCCGGGTCTCCGGCACTGAAGCTTTCTTT.

This clone is a singleton in its sample. The genes are TRBV9 and TRBJ2-3; TRBD1 might be the D (5 bases). Germline CDR1 and CDR2: SGDLS and YYNGEE. This CDR3 spans 13 amino acids. Trimming cost V 8 bases and J 3 bases, with 13 bases left between them. The CDR3 bases are TGTGCCAGTGTTGCCAGGGAAACAGATACGCAGTATTTT. This codes for CASVARETDTQYF.

The V and J genes are TRBV4-3 and TRBJ2-1, with 7 bases fitting TRBD2. CDR3 length: 16 residues. Germline loops: CDR1 LGHNA, CDR2 YSLEER. J was trimmed by 1 base and V by 3 bases; bases with no gene match: 6. CDR3 bases: TGCGCCAGCAGCCACCGGATAGCGGGTTCCTACAATGAGCAGTTCTTC. Translating gives CASSHRIAGSYNEQFF.

The rearrangement joins TRBV29-1 to TRBJ2-1; TRBD2 might be the D (6 bases). The CDR3 totals 12 residues. CDR1 SQVTM and CDR2 ANQGSEA come from the germline V gene. The germline V and J ends were trimmed by 3 bases and 10 bases, with 13 bases remaining between them. As DNA, the CDR3 is TGCAGCGTTGAGTGGCTAGCGTTCGAGCAGTTCTTC. Its protein product is CSVEWLAFEQFF.

The genes are TRBV28 and TRBJ1-2; 9 bases agree with TRBD1. There are 14 residues in the CDR3. Trimming cost V 6 bases and J 3 bases; bases outside gene matches: 5. Germline values: CDR1 MDHEN, CDR2 SYDVKM. The CDR3 reads CASSRDRVDYGYTF. CDR3 sequence (DNA): TGTGCCAGCAGCCGGGACAGGGTAGACTATGGCTACACCTTC.